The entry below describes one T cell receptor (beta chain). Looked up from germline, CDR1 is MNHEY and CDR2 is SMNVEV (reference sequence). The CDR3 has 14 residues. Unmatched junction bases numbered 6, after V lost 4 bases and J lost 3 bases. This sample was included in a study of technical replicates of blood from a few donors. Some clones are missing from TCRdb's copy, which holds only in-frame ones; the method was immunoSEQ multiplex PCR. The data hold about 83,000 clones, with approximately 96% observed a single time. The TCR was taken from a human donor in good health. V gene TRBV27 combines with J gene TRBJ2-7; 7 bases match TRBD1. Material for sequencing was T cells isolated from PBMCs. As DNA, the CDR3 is TGTGCCAGCAGTTCAGACAGGGATTACTACGAGCAGTACTTC. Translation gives CASSSDRDYYEQYF.